The clone carrying this T cell receptor (beta chain) was observed once. Its antigen is undetermined. Each patient experienced a relapse that followed autologous stem cell transplantation, and brentuximab vedotin exposure varied. This sample was included in a study of PD-1 blockade in classical Hodgkin lymphoma. The study, taken as a whole, reports: The diversity seen at baseline in complete responders resembled that of newly diagnosed patients. Newly diagnosed patients were reported to exhibit reduced baseline TCR diversity relative to healthy donors.

This CDR3 has 14 amino acids. V lost 3 bases, J lost 4 bases, and 4 bases stayed unmatched. The germline V gene encodes CDR1 SGHDT and CDR2 YYEEEE. This table comes from immunoSEQ multiplex PCR, and its TCRdb copy is limited to in-frame clones, with some not included. The table lists some 6,800 clones, 70% to 90% of them singletons. Sequencing used peripheral blood mononuclear cells (PBMCs), obtained before the second cycle of nivolumab. The J gene is TRBJ1-1, the V gene TRBV5-6, with 9 bases fitting TRBD1. The TCR was taken from a human donor with classical Hodgkin lymphoma. The CDR3 protein is CASSYDRGSTEAFF. CDR3 bases: TGTGCCAGCAGCTACGACAGGGGGAGCACTGAAGCTTTCTTT.